Listed here is a single T cell receptor beta chain. Its specificity is unknown. The data belong to a study of cytomegalovirus exposure and HLA in healthy donors. General observations from the study: The authors enumerated over 150 TCR beta chains as linked to cytomegalovirus.

The germline CDR1 and CDR2 sequences are SGHVS and FNYEAQ. V was shortened by 5 bases and J by 7 bases, with 23 bases between the two germline ends. The CDR3 totals 16 residues. It was with 60 Vbeta and 13 Jbeta primers that the PCR ran. Data came from immunoSEQ multiplex PCR; TCRdb stores just in-frame clones and leaves some out. The ten top clones account for 1% to 1.5%, within a sample of 150,000 to 200,000 clones. The sequenced sample was PBMCs. This clonotype originated in a woman in her sixties in good health and CMV-seronegative. V usage is TRBV7-6 and J usage is TRBJ1-2, with D possibly matching TRBD1 (6 bases). As DNA, the CDR3 is TGTGCCAGCAGCGCCGAACCGACAGGCCCCTGGGGTGGCTACACCTTC. Protein product: CASSAEPTGPWGGYTF. Full variable domain (missing parts from reference TRBV7-6 and TRBJ1-2): GAGVSQSPRYKVTKRGQDVALRCDPISGHVSLYWYRQALGQGPEFLTYFNYEAQQDKSGLPNDRFSAERPEGSISTLTIQRTEQRDSAMYRCASSAEPTGPWGGYTFGSGTRLTVV.